These 29 T cell receptor beta chains were sequenced from one sample in a study of blood T cell repertoires in COVID-19. Sequenced by immunoSEQ multiplex PCR; TCRdb stores in-frame clones only, minus some. Of a few hundred thousand clones detected, about 91% appear once; the ten largest clones hold more than 1%. Sequenced input: PBMCs or T cells enriched from blood (not recorded which). These receptors were taken from a woman in her forties with acute COVID-19.

The V gene is TRBV2, the J gene TRBJ2-7; a weak D match, TRBD1 (6 bases). Germline CDR1 is SNHLY and CDR2 is FYNNEI. The CDR3 has 14 amino acids. Trimming stripped 6 bases from V and 6 bases from J, with 18 bases between. CDR3 coding DNA: TGTGCCAGCAGGGTCAGGGGCCTGCGGCCCGAGCAGTACTTC. It translates to CASRVRGLRPEQYF.

The V gene is TRBV19, the J gene TRBJ1-5, with 10 bases lining up with TRBD1. V shed 4 bases and J 3 bases; nucleotides not matched to a gene: 9. In germline, CDR1 is LNHDA, CDR2 SQIVND (reference sequence). The CDR3 is 17 residues long. Here the CDR3 reads CASSSTGTGVINQPQHF. CDR3 sequence (DNA): TGTGCCAGTAGTAGTACCGGGACAGGGGTCATCAATCAGCCCCAGCATTTT.

The J gene is TRBJ1-1, the V gene TRBV6-2 or TRBV6-3; no clear D. The germline CDR1 and CDR2 sequences are MNHEY and SVGEGT. The CDR3 has 14 amino acids. V lost 0 bases to trimming and J lost 2 bases, with 7 bases between them. The CDR3 DNA reads as TGTGCCAGCAGTTACTCCCACAGAAACACTGAAGCTTTCTTT. Protein sequence: CASSYSHRNTEAFF.

The chain carries TRBV18 and TRBJ1-1; the D gene is possibly TRBD1 (5 bases). Trimming shortened V by 2 bases and J by 2 bases, and 15 bases separated the two germline ends. The CDR3 has 16 amino acids. Germline CDR1 and CDR2: KGHSH and LQKENI. In nucleotides, the CDR3 is TGTGCCAGCTCACCAACCCTTGACAGCGTAAACACTGAAGCTTTCTTT. It yields the protein CASSPTLDSVNTEAFF.

The chain joins TRBV7-9 to TRBJ2-5; 7 positions match TRBD1. Germline-derived CDR1 and CDR2 are SEHNR and FQNEAQ (reference sequence). V shed 5 bases and J 1 base; nucleotides not matched to a gene: 7. The length of the CDR3 is 15 residues. CDR3 in amino acids: CASSLGTERQETQYF. Written as DNA, the CDR3 is TGTGCCAGCAGCCTGGGGACAGAACGCCAAGAGACCCAGTACTTC.

The chain recombines TRBV12-2 with TRBJ1-3; TRBD1, the table's D call, was not compared with the DNA. TRBV12-2 has pseudogene status. The CDR3 extends over 16 amino acids. The CDR3 bases are TGTGCAAGTCGCTTAGAAGAGGTCAGGGGGCGAAACACCATATATTTT. This encodes CASRLEEVRGRNTIYF.

The chain carries TRBV4-1 and TRBJ2-3, with a weak D call TRBD2 (5 bases). Germline loops: CDR1 MGHRA, CDR2 YSYEKL. The CDR3 has 18 amino acids. V was cut by 1 base and J by 0 bases, with 17 bases left in between. Here the CDR3 reads CASSQVWSGDASTDTQYF. The DNA for the CDR3 is TGCGCCAGCAGCCAAGTTTGGAGCGGTGACGCTAGCACAGATACGCAGTATTTT.

The V call is TRBV5-1, the J call TRBJ1-2, with 9 nucleotides matching TRBD1. The V and J ends lost 0 bases and 0 bases, in that order; junction bases with no gene match: 6. This CDR3 comprises 17 residues. Germline assignment: CDR1 SGHRS and CDR2 YFSETQ. The CDR3: CASSLAGTGRANYGYTF. CDR3 DNA sequence: TGCGCCAGCAGCTTGGCCGGGACAGGGAGAGCTAACTATGGCTACACCTTC.

The chain has TRBV15 and TRBJ2-1, with D tentatively TRBD2 (5 bases). Germline V gives CDR1 LNHNV, CDR2 YYDKDF (reference sequence). Trimming took off 5 bases at V and 13 bases at J, with 18 bases between the two ends. This CDR3 spans 13 amino acids. CDR3 sequence: CATSEWRLEAQFF. The CDR3 nucleotides read TGTGCCACCAGCGAGTGGAGACTGGAGGCACAGTTCTTC.

The chain couples TRBV5-1 to TRBJ2-5; 13 nucleotides line up with TRBD2. J gave up 4 bases and V 0 bases, and 6 bases lay outside the gene matches. Germline V CDR1 and CDR2: SGHRS, YFSETQ. This CDR3 region has 17 residues. The DNA of the CDR3 is TGCGCCAGCAGCTTGGGACTAGCGGGAGGCCTGGGAGAGACCCAGTACTTC. It yields the protein CASSLGLAGGLGETQYF.

The DNA for the CDR3 is TGTGCCATCTCGGCCGGACAGGGGAACACTGAAGCTTTCTTT. This encodes CAISAGQGNTEAFF. The genes are TRBV7-9 and TRBJ1-1; 8 nucleotides align to TRBD1. V dropped 10 bases and J dropped 1; count of bases not matched to a gene: 8. Germline V gene sequence: CDR1 SEHNR, CDR2 FQNEAQ (reference sequence). The CDR3 is made up of 14 amino acids.

This chain connects TRBV7-9 to TRBJ1-5, with D possibly matching TRBD1 (6 bases). This CDR3 is built from 15 residues. V lost 4 bases and J lost 3, with 13 bases in between. From germline, CDR1 is SEHNR and CDR2 FQNEAQ (reference sequence). CDR3 sequence: CASSSGGAYNQPQHF. DNA of the CDR3: TGTGCCAGCAGCTCGGGGGGCGCATACAATCAGCCCCAGCATTTT.

This rearrangement joins TRBV15 to TRBJ1-1; TRBD1 matches 8 bases. Germline CDR1 is LNHNV and CDR2 is YYDKDF (reference sequence). V lost 0 bases, J lost 1 base, and 7 bases stayed unmatched. The CDR3 loop spans 17 amino acids. CDR3 loop: CATSRDTQGAQNTEAFF. Written as DNA, the CDR3 is TGTGCCACCAGCAGAGATACCCAGGGGGCACAGAACACTGAAGCTTTCTTT.

The V and J genes are TRBV28 and TRBJ1-5; tentatively, D is TRBD1 (5 bases). V was pared by 2 bases and J by 3 bases, with 14 bases between. The CDR3 is 16 residues long. Germline CDR1 MDHEN, CDR2 SYDVKM. The CDR3 protein is CASSLPDGGYNQPQHF. The CDR3 DNA reads TGTGCCAGCAGTTTACCCGATGGGGGGTACAATCAGCCCCAGCATTTT.

The chain has TRBV11-3 and TRBJ2-5; TRBD2 aligns across 7 bases. The V gene's germline CDR1 is SGHNT and CDR2 YENEEA. With 3 bases clipped from V and 5 bases from J, the junction kept 6 bases outside the gene matches. The CDR3 has 14 residues. The CDR3 here is CASSLGGVTETQYF. The CDR3 DNA reads TGTGCCAGCAGCTTGGGGGGGGTCACGGAGACCCAGTACTTC.

This rearrangement joins TRBV12-3 or TRBV12-4 to TRBJ1-1, with a tentative D call TRBD1 (5 bases). The CDR3 length is 13 residues. Here the CDR3 DNA reads TGTGCATCGGGACTGTTCATGAACACTGAAGCTTTCTTT. This codes for CASGLFMNTEAFF.

V and J are TRBV10-2 and TRBJ1-1; TRBD1 might be the D (5 bases). CDR1 and CDR2 from the germline V gene are WSHSY and SAAADI. The CDR3 sequence is 11 residues long. V shed 7 bases and J shed 11 bases, with 14 bases lying between them. CDR3 in DNA: TGCGCCAGCATGGGGGGAGATGGGGCTTTCTTT. Protein: CASMGGDGAFF.

This CDR3 is CASSPRRTSDNEQFF. The CDR3 coding sequence is TGTGCCAGCAGCCCCCGCCGAACTAGCGACAATGAGCAGTTCTTC. The chain joins TRBV9 to TRBJ2-1; 7 bases are shared with TRBD2. Germline V gene lookup returns CDR1 SGDLS and CDR2 YYNGEE. V shed 4 bases and J 5 bases; nucleotides not matched to a gene: 9. The CDR3 consists of 15 residues.

The chain employs TRBV6-1 and TRBJ1-2, with D perhaps matching TRBD1 (5 bases). Germline lookup yields CDR1 MNHNS and CDR2 SASEGT. V lost 4 bases to trimming and J lost 4 bases, with 19 bases between them. The CDR3 consists of 16 residues. The CDR3 region is CASSGFGHSGFYGYTF. The CDR3 bases are TGTGCCAGCAGTGGATTCGGACACTCAGGATTCTATGGCTACACCTTC.

The CDR3 spells CASSFGQFNEKLFF. CDR3 DNA: TGTGCCAGCTCTTTCGGACAGTTTAATGAAAAACTGTTTTTT. The genes are TRBV11-2 and TRBJ1-4; TRBD1 might be the D (6 bases). The V gene's germline CDR1 is SGHAT and CDR2 FQNNGV. Trimming removed 8 bases at V and 4 bases at J, with 14 bases between. The CDR3 contains 14 residues.

The chain joins TRBV9 to TRBJ2-2; TRBD2 might be the D (5 bases). The CDR3 runs 16 residues. Germline lookup yields CDR1 SGDLS and CDR2 YYNGEE. Trimming removed 2 bases from V and 7 bases from J, with 18 bases in between. CDR3 DNA sequence: TGTGCCAGCAGCGTTTTCTCGGGGAAGGCGGGCGGGGAGCTGTTTTTT. This sequence encodes CASSVFSGKAGGELFF.

The rearrangement uses TRBV24-1 and TRBJ1-5; D gene unclear. The CDR3 has 14 amino acids. The germline CDR1 and CDR2 sequences are KGHDR and SFDVKD. V shed 4 bases and J shed 7 bases, with 13 bases lying between them. CDR3 bases: TGTGCCACCAGTGACCCTCTTAGCGGGCAGCCCCAGCATTTT. Its translation: CATSDPLSGQPQHF.

This chain joins TRBV28 and TRBJ2-4, with D possibly being TRBD2 (6 bases). Germline CDR1 is MDHEN and CDR2 is SYDVKM. The V end lost 4 bases, the J end lost 0 bases, and 10 bases lay between the germline ends. This CDR3 contains 15 residues. CDR3 amino acids: CASSSGSEAKNIQYF. In nucleotides, the CDR3 is TGTGCCAGCAGTTCCGGGAGTGAAGCCAAAAACATTCAGTACTTC.

J is TRBJ1-1 and V is TRBV12-5, with a weak D call TRBD1 (6 bases). Looked up from germline, CDR1 is LGHNT and CDR2 is FRNRAP. There are 16 residues in the CDR3. V lost 0 bases, J lost 1 base, and 12 bases lay in between. The CDR3 DNA reads as TGTGCTAGTGGTTTGGTCGTCGGACAGCCGAACACTGAAGCTTTCTTT. Residues: CASGLVVGQPNTEAFF.

V usage is TRBV11-2 and J usage is TRBJ1-4, with 7 positions matching TRBD1. CDR3 length equals 18 residues. CDR1 is SGHAT, CDR2 FQNNGV, per germline. Trimming at V came to 0 bases and at J to 8 bases, leaving 15 bases not matched to a gene. The CDR3 coding sequence is TGTGCCAGCAGCTTAGACCCTCCGGGGACAGACCCGGGAGAAAAACTGTTTTTT. Its protein is CASSLDPPGTDPGEKLFF. The complete variable domain, with remaining parts taken from reference TRBV11-2 and TRBJ1-4, reads EAGVAQSPRYKIIEKRQSVAFWCNPISGHATLYWYQQILGQGPKLLIQFQNNGVVDDSQLPKDRFSAERLKGVDSTLKIQPAKLEDSAVYLCASSLDPPGTDPGEKLFFGSGTQLSVL.

This clone was observed a single time. V is TRBV5-1 and J is TRBJ2-5, with 15 bases that match TRBD2. The germline CDR1 and CDR2 sequences are SGHRS and YFSETQ. Trimming took 5 bases from V and 4 from J; bases not matched to a gene: 6. This CDR3 region has 16 residues. The CDR3 DNA reads TGCGCCAGCAGATTCGGACTAGCGGGAGGGTCAGAGACCCAGTACTTC. It yields the protein CASRFGLAGGSETQYF. The full variable domain, rest sourced from reference TRBV5-1 and TRBJ2-5, is KAGVTQTPRYLIKTRGQQVTLSCSPISGHRSVSWYQQTPGQGLQFLFEYFSETQRNKGNFPGRFSGRQFSNSRSEMNVSTLELGDSALYLCASRFGLAGGSETQYFGPGTRLLVL.

The rearrangement joins TRBV21-1 to TRBJ2-1; the DNA was not used to check the table's D call, TRBD2. TRBV21-1 is designated a pseudogene. This CDR3 comprises 13 residues. The chain's CDR3 is CASPTQREDEQFF. CDR3 bases: TGTGCCAGCCCAACGCAGCGGGAGGATGAGCAGTTCTTC.

The V gene is TRBV3-1 (or the pseudogene TRBV3-2), the J gene TRBJ2-1, with 10 bases matching TRBD1. J was trimmed by 8 bases and V by 6 bases; bases with no gene match: 10. The CDR3 is 15 residues long. CDR1 and CDR2 (germline): LGHDT, YNNKEL (reference sequence). The CDR3 DNA reads TGTGCCAGCAGTCAACCGGGACAGGGGTTGGATGAGCAGTTCTTC. Translation gives CASSQPGQGLDEQFF.

The chain employs TRBV5-1 and TRBJ2-2; D ambiguous. The germline gives CDR1 SGHRS, CDR2 YFSETQ. This CDR3 region has 16 residues. The V end lost 4 bases, the J end lost 4 bases, and 17 bases lay between the germline ends. The CDR3: CASSPNPLSTTGELFF. CDR3 nucleotide sequence: TGCGCCAGCAGCCCTAACCCCCTGTCCACCACCGGGGAGCTGTTTTTT.